This T cell receptor (beta chain) was obtained from a study of cytomegalovirus exposure and HLA in healthy donors. The study's findings and limits: Cytomegalovirus-associated status was assigned to approximately 160 TCR beta chains.

Use of 60 Vbeta and 13 Jbeta primers characterized the PCR. Sequenced by immunoSEQ multiplex PCR; TCRdb stores in-frame clones only, minus some. The sample holds 250,000 to 350,000 clones; roughly two thirds are singletons and the top ten take about 2.2%. Between the trimmed V and J ends, which lost 6 bases and 0 bases, there was a span of 12 bases. Germline V CDR1 and CDR2: SGHTA, FQGNSA. This CDR3 is 14 amino acids long. As regards this clone: What it binds is not known.

The sequencing sample was made of PBMCs. V is TRBV7-2 and J is TRBJ2-7; TRBD2 is a possible D gene (6 bases). This sequence was found in a female donor in good health and CMV-seronegative. CDR3 sequence (DNA): TGTGCCAGCAGGAATAGCGGCAGCTCCTACGAGCAGTACTTC. It specifies CASRNSGSSYEQYF.